These T cell receptor beta chains were read from a single sample in a study of post-analysis software for immune sequencing data. TCRdb reprocessed the PCR reads with MiXCR, giving one entry per CDR3 protein. The table has 740,000 or so distinct CDR3 sequences, roughly half seen once. The source material was blood. The receptors here all came from a girl aged 10-17 years with multiple sclerosis. Both conserved end residues are part of each CDR3. D genes are given only for firm matches. Size is omitted from some rows. Given values are once, few, many or a class for expanded clones.

j_call d_call clone_size v_call cdr3_nt cdr3_aa
TRBJ2-5 TRBD1 few TRBV7-2 TGTGCCAGCAGGGACAGGGGGCGCGGGCCCCAAGAGACCCAGTACTTC CASRDRGRGPQETQYF
TRBJ2-7 . . TRBV6-6 TGTGCCAGCACCCGCCAGGGATTCTCCTACGAGCAGTACTTC CASTRQGFSYEQYF
TRBJ1-6 . . TRBV12-3/TRBV12-4 TGTGCCAGCAGTCGCCCCGGTGAAGCCCTCCACTTT CASSRPGEALHF
TRBJ2-5 . . TRBV5-1 TGCGCCAGTCGGCCGGGGGGCGCTGGGGAGACCCAGTACTTC CASRPGGAGETQYF
TRBJ2-3 TRBD2 few TRBV6-5 TGTGCCAGCAGTCCCCGACTAGCGGGACGTTCCGATACGCAGTATTTT CASSPRLAGRSDTQYF
TRBJ2-7 TRBD2 few TRBV25-1 TGTGCCAGCAGTCAAGGGCTGGGACTAGCCCGCGAGCAGTACTTC CASSQGLGLAREQYF
TRBJ2-3 . . TRBV12-3/TRBV12-4 TGTGCCAGCAGAGGACTCAGCACGCAGTATTTT CASRGLSTQYF
TRBJ2-1 TRBD2 . TRBV20-1 TGCAGTGCCCAACTTCGAGGACTAGCGGGGGGGCCGGAGGAGCAGTTCTTC CSAQLRGLAGGPEEQFF
TRBJ2-6 . . TRBV5-5 TGTGCCAGCAGCTTGGCACCAAGGACAGCGTCTGGGGCCAACGTCCTGACTTTC CASSLAPRTASGANVLTF
TRBJ2-7 . . TRBV29-1 TGCAGCGTTGACGCCTTCGGAGTTAAGGACGAGCAGTACTTC CSVDAFGVKDEQYF
TRBJ2-3 TRBD2 . TRBV29-1 TGCAGCGTTGTATGGACTAGCGGGAGTAAATTCGCAGATACGCAGTATTTT CSVVWTSGSKFADTQYF
TRBJ2-7 . few TRBV5-1 TGCGCCAGCAGCCCCTGGACTGAACCCTACGAGCAGTACTTC CASSPWTEPYEQYF
TRBJ2-3 . . TRBV7-2 TGTGCCAGCAGTCCTCTGGGGGGAGCCAGCACAGATACGCAGTATTTT CASSPLGGASTDTQYF
TRBJ1-1 . few TRBV6-2/TRBV6-3 TGTGCCAGCAGTTACTCCGGTATGAACACTGAAGCTTTCTTT CASSYSGMNTEAFF
TRBJ2-5 TRBD1 . TRBV10-3 TGTGCCATCAGTGAGTCGACTCCGGACAGGGTTTTCCAAGAGACCCAGTACTTC CAISESTPDRVFQETQYF
TRBJ2-4 . . TRBV7-9 TGTGCCAGCAGCTTAGACAAGATAGCCAAAAACATTCAGTACTTC CASSLDKIAKNIQYF
TRBJ2-3 . . TRBV20-1 TGCAGTGCTAGAGAGGTTGTGGGACTCAACAGGGATACGCAGTATTTT CSAREVVGLNRDTQYF
TRBJ2-7 TRBD1 . TRBV2 TGTGCCAGCAGTACTGATCAGGGGGTTGACGAGCAGTACTTC CASSTDQGVDEQYF
TRBJ1-1 TRBD1 . TRBV28 TGTGCCAGCAGCCCTCTAGGGACAGTTAACACTGAAGCTTTCTTT CASSPLGTVNTEAFF
TRBJ2-7 TRBD2 few TRBV7-6 TGTGCCAGCAGTTTAGCGGGAGCTAGGGGCGAGCAGTACTTC CASSLAGARGEQYF
TRBJ1-1 . few TRBV4-2 TGTGCCAGCAGCCAAGCCGCCAAGGGTCGGAACACTGAAGCTTTCTTT CASSQAAKGRNTEAFF
TRBJ2-1 TRBD2 few TRBV7-9 TGTGCCAGCAGCTTACTAGCGGGGGACAATGAGCAGTTCTTC CASSLLAGDNEQFF
TRBJ1-2 TRBD1 once TRBV6-1 TGTGCCAGCAGTGTAACTCGGGACAGCTATGGCTACACCTTC CASSVTRDSYGYTF
TRBJ2-5 . few TRBV20-1 TGCAGTGCTAGAGGGGGGCAGCGAGAGACCCAGTACTTC CSARGGQRETQYF
TRBJ2-1 . . TRBV5-1 TGCGCCAGCAGCTTGTCCGGGACGGACAATGAGCAGTTCTTC CASSLSGTDNEQFF
TRBJ2-4 . once TRBV7-9 TGTGCCAGCAGCATGGGGGGAGGAATAGCCAAAAACATTCAGTACTTC CASSMGGGIAKNIQYF
TRBJ1-1 . . TRBV29-1 TGCAGCGTTCATTGGAACACTGAAGCTTTCTTT CSVHWNTEAFF
TRBJ1-1 . . TRBV5-6 TGTGCCAGCAGCCTACCGCCTGACTTCACTGAAGCTTTCTTT CASSLPPDFTEAFF
TRBJ2-7 TRBD1 . TRBV9 TGTGCCAGCAGCGGTGGGGGACAGCTCTACGAGCAGTACTTC CASSGGGQLYEQYF
TRBJ2-7 . . TRBV5-5 TGTGCCAGCAGCCCCAGGGAGGCTCGCGAGCAGTACTTC CASSPREAREQYF
TRBJ2-7 . . TRBV9 TGTGCCAGCAGCGTAGACATCGGCCCCTACGAGCAGTACTTC CASSVDIGPYEQYF
TRBJ2-5 TRBD1 . TRBV7-9 TGTGCCAGCAGCTCTAGGGGGCGAATTGAGGAGACCCAGTACTTC CASSSRGRIEETQYF
TRBJ2-5 . . TRBV24-1 TGTGCCACCAGTGACGGGGCGGGGGAGACCCAGTACTTC CATSDGAGETQYF
TRBJ1-1 . . TRBV9 TGTGCCAGCAGCTTCGACAGGCCAAACGAAATGAACACTGAAGCTTTCTTT CASSFDRPNEMNTEAFF
TRBJ2-7 TRBD1 few TRBV6-5 TGTGCCAGCAGGAAGGGACAGGGGGGCTACGAGCAGTACTTC CASRKGQGGYEQYF
TRBJ2-1 . . TRBV5-1 TGCGCCAGCAGCGCGGAAGGACGGAGGGGATACGAGCAGTTCTTC CASSAEGRRGYEQFF
TRBJ2-7 TRBD2 few TRBV3-1 TGTGCCAGCAGCCAAGAAATAGGACTAGCCTCCTACGAGCAGTACTTC CASSQEIGLASYEQYF
TRBJ2-1 TRBD1 . TRBV29-1 TGCAGCGTTCAGGACAGGGCGACCTACAATGAGCAGTTCTTC CSVQDRATYNEQFF
TRBJ2-7 . . TRBV20-1 TGCAGTGCTACCACAGACAACTACGAGCAGTACTTC CSATTDNYEQYF
TRBJ2-1 . once TRBV12-3/TRBV12-4 TGTGCCGGCAGTGCCAGCAGGGTCGGCGAGCAGTTCTTC CAGSASRVGEQFF
TRBJ1-5 . . TRBV5-5 TGTGCCAGCAGCTTGGCAGGGTTGGTAGGCAATCAGCCCCAGCATTTT CASSLAGLVGNQPQHF
TRBJ2-5 TRBD2 . TRBV12-3/TRBV12-4 TGTGCCAGCAGTCCCTTAGGGGCGGGAGCGCGCCCAAAAACCCAAGAGACCCAGTACTTC CASSPLGAGARPKTQETQYF
TRBJ1-1 . . TRBV7-9 TGTGCCAGCAGCCCCAGGGGCGGGGGGCGACCGAACACTGAAGCTTTCTTT CASSPRGGGRPNTEAFF
TRBJ2-2 TRBD1 . TRBV12-3/TRBV12-4 TGTGCCAGCGCAGGGGGAGTCACCGGGGAGCTGTTTTTT CASAGGVTGELFF
TRBJ1-6 . . TRBV15 TGTGCCACCAGCAGAGATTTGGCCAATTCACCCCTCCACTTT CATSRDLANSPLHF